This is a list of T cell receptor beta chains from one sample in a study of blood T cell repertoires in COVID-19. The method was immunoSEQ multiplex PCR; TCRdb's version includes in-frame clones alone and lacks a portion of them. The data show 260,000 or so clones, roughly 82% seen once. The sample consisted of peripheral blood. The receptor source for this set is a woman in her 70s with acute or convalescent COVID-19. CDR3s include the opening cysteine and the closing phenylalanine or tryptophan. A D gene is named only where the DNA matches it firmly.

cdr3_aa | d_call | v_call
CASSWSLGGGTDTQYF | TRBD2 | TRBV7-9
CAWRTGDYEQYF | TRBD1 | TRBV30
CATSVGGAGQPQHF | . | TRBV24-1
CAISAEGIYGYTF | . | TRBV10-3
CAAQNSGGTDTQYF | TRBD2 | TRBV10-3
CASSQGEGRHTIYF | . | TRBV4-3
CASSARQGPLSTGELFF | TRBD1 | TRBV11-2
CAILSGGPSTDTQYF | TRBD2 | TRBV6-6
CASSPPGLAGHSSYEQYF | TRBD2 | TRBV5-4
CASIRRGAYDTEAFF | . | TRBV2
CATSDRGQYGYTF | . | TRBV24-1
CATRQGVDYGYTF | TRBD1 | TRBV19
CASGGGHTDTQYF | . | TRBV19
CASSGQGAWYEQYF | TRBD1 | TRBV19
CASIPAEGKQPQHF | . | TRBV6-2/TRBV6-3
CASSLAGGTGELFF | TRBD1 | TRBV5-6
CASSIRQVATNEKLFF | . | TRBV13
CASSLEWGGNTIYF | . | TRBV5-1
CASSKACDRPLQETQYF | . | TRBV21-1
CASSLEGTGHYEQYF | TRBD1 | TRBV7-2
CASTSMRGGSYEQYF | . | TRBV11-2
CASSSSGNNNYGYTF | . | TRBV5-5
CASSSFGDSNQPQHF | . | TRBV27
CASSIGRGRGDTQYF | TRBD1 | TRBV19
CASHRGLYYGYTF | TRBD1 | TRBV2
CASSSGVADTQYF | TRBD2 | TRBV6-5
CASSVEGQGTGNTIYF | TRBD1 | TRBV9
CASRASGGMGETQYF | TRBD2 | TRBV10-2
CARSFRVHTIYF | . | TRBV5-3
CASSQESTEISPLHF | . | TRBV14
CASRAPGTGTRLSNQPQHF | TRBD1 | TRBV2
CASSVDLAGGSYEQYF | TRBD2 | TRBV9
CASSRTGGYNSPLHF | TRBD1 | TRBV3-1/TRBV3-2
CASSPPGQAGYGYTF | . | TRBV18
CASSVGGLTEAFF | . | TRBV9
CASSNRQSMNTEAFF | . | TRBV13
CASRETGLSGNTIYF | . | TRBV28
CASNLRTASNQPQHF | . | TRBV28
CASSLAQSTDTQYF | . | TRBV7-2
CASSLGPVRGYTF | . | TRBV7-9
CASSYSRTVSSYNSPLHF | . | TRBV6-2/TRBV6-3
CASSVWGGREKLFF | . | TRBV25-1
CASSLGQSNSPLHF | . | TRBV9
CASSERGSSYNEQFF | . | TRBV25-1
CASSLLSEQYF | . | TRBV12-3/TRBV12-4
CASSSPPYRAGYTF | . | TRBV7-2
CASSLSGYEQYF | . | TRBV12-3/TRBV12-4
CASSPSRRGIQYF | . | TRBV14
CASSQLGQGGTEAFF | TRBD1 | TRBV3-1/TRBV3-2
CASSPRETGLITEAFF | . | TRBV18
CASSRAGTGVYGYTF | TRBD1 | TRBV14
CAWSTVTSNQPQHF | . | TRBV30
CAWSPGTDTQYF | . | TRBV30
CASSYSQDNSYEQYF | . | TRBV6-2/TRBV6-3
CASSLSTEPYSGANVLTF | . | TRBV7-9
CASSLAQRGPFVGKLFF | . | TRBV7-2
CASSPLAGGLNNEQFF | TRBD2 | TRBV3-1/TRBV3-2
CASSLTGQGNTEAFF | TRBD1 | TRBV4-1
CASRGDISYNEQFF | . | TRBV28